This entry is about one T cell receptor beta chain. Its antigen is not identified. Germline loops: CDR1 SGHRS, CDR2 YFSETQ. This CDR3 is 12 amino acids long. V was shortened by 4 bases and J by 6 bases, with 11 bases between the two germline ends. This record comes from a study of cytomegalovirus exposure and HLA in healthy donors. About the study: Out of 350 to 400 genotyped donors, less than 90% belonged to the Caucasian-associated ancestry cluster.

Amplification used 60 Vbeta primers and 13 Jbeta primers. Some clones are missing from TCRdb's copy, which holds only in-frame ones; the method was immunoSEQ multiplex PCR. The repertoire includes 100,000 to 150,000 clones, about 81% of them detected once, and 1.1% sits in the top ten. General study points: For most TCR sequences rarity was the rule, although some public TCRs occurred in many donors. Across HLA loci, a later analysis found differing TCR association rates, with DRB1 most and HLA-C fewest.

The receptor was derived from a woman aged 25-40 years in good health and CMV-seronegative. The chain is built from TRBV5-1 and TRBJ2-7; tentative D call: TRBD1 (6 bases). The sequenced sample was PBMCs. The CDR3: CASSGTGPEQYF. As DNA, the CDR3 is TGCGCCAGCAGCGGCACAGGGCCCGAGCAGTACTTC.